The 3 T cell receptor beta chains listed next were all sequenced from one sample in a study of OX40 agonist ivuxolimab in advanced cancers. Profiled with immunoSEQ multiplex PCR; TCRdb holds only in-frame clones, not every one. Altogether some 100,000 clones are present, 75% to 90% being singletons, with the ten largest covering around 0.16%. The sequencing used CD4+ or CD8+ T cells sorted from blood, collected in a trial of the OX40 agonist ivuxolimab. Receptors originate from an adult with an advanced solid tumor such as melanoma, head and neck, liver or kidney cancer.

The rearrangement links TRBV27 to TRBJ2-4, with D perhaps matching TRBD2 (6 bases). Trimming removed 1 base at V and 6 bases at J, with 19 bases between. Germline-derived CDR1 and CDR2 are MNHEY and SMNVEV (reference sequence). The CDR3 is 17 residues long. The CDR3 DNA is TGTGCCAGCAGTTTATTCCCCCCGACCGGGAGTAGAAACATTCAGTACTTC. Translation gives CASSLFPPTGSRNIQYF.

V gene TRBV19 combines with J gene TRBJ2-2, with D possibly being TRBD1 (6 bases). The CDR3 covers 16 residues. Germline CDR1 is LNHDA and CDR2 is SQIVND (reference sequence). Trimming stripped 7 bases from V and 0 bases from J, with 15 bases between. The CDR3 loop reads CASNEGVRSNTGELFF. CDR3 DNA: TGTGCCAGTAACGAGGGGGTCCGATCGAACACCGGGGAGCTGTTTTTT.

V is TRBV14 and J is TRBJ2-1; no definite D call. Germline V gene lookup returns CDR1 SGHDN and CDR2 FVKESK. Trimming cost V 6 bases and J 3 bases, with 18 bases left between them. The CDR3 has 16 amino acids. The CDR3 DNA follows: TGTGCCAGCAGTCAACGGGCTTCTTCAAACTACAATGAGCAGTTCTTC. It translates to CASSQRASSNYNEQFF.